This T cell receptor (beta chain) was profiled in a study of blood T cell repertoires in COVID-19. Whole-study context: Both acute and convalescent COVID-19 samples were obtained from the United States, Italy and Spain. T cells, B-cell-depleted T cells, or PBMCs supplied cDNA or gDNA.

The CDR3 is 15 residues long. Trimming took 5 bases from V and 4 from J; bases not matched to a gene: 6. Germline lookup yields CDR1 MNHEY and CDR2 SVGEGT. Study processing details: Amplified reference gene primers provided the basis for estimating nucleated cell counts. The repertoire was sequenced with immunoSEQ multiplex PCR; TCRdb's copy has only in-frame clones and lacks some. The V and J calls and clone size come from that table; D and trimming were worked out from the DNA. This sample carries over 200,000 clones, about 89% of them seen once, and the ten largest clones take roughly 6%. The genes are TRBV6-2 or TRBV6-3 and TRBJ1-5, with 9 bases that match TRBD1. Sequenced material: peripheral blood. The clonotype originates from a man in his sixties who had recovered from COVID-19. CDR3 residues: CASSRDRAGNQPQHF. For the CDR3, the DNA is TGTGCCAGCAGTCGGGACAGGGCGGGGAATCAGCCCCAGCATTTT.